This T cell receptor beta chain was captured by sequencing in a study of cytomegalovirus exposure and HLA in healthy donors (dated 2017 in TCRdb). At the level of the whole study: In an earlier analysis of roughly 590 of the donors, 276 Gb of sequence data and about 110 million unique TCR beta sequences from about 180 million T cells were reported. To study patterns of TCR occurrence, a later analysis re-analyzed previously published TCR beta repertoires from just over 650 donors and added high-resolution HLA genotyping. An earlier analysis of 450 to 750 of the donors used high-throughput TCR beta sequencing to judge whether each TCR beta V gene segment behaved as functional or pseudogenic. Donor age, sex, ethnicity and CMV serostatus were compiled alongside the repertoire data. Along with the roughly 610-subject first cohort, a separate validation cohort of over 90 different subjects was used. Rather than using new phenotypic data, the later analysis identified candidate immune exposures from TCR beta sequences and from how often those sequences occurred across donors. Every discovery cohort repertoire had been produced on one sequencing platform. Several DR-DQ haplotypes were handled as single units for association and clustering because linkage in the cohort was strong. Genome-wide SNP genotypes for about 65% of the roughly 700 donors were used in a later genetic analysis, which treated that subset as a discovery cohort. The study combined high-throughput TCR immunosequencing, statistical association of individual TCRs with disease status, and machine learning to predict cytomegalovirus infection status. HLA typing included class I and class II loci at four-digit resolution. Using immunosequencing, the study profiled T cell repertoires from 500 to 800 subjects and related those repertoires to cytomegalovirus serostatus. Of the roughly 430 genotyped donors, over 70% fell in the genetic ancestry cluster associated with self-reported Caucasian donors. About 310 gigabases of sequencing data and tens of millions of unique TCR sequences were included in an early release covering 500 to 750 HLA-typed donors. The aim of the study was to test whether cataloging public T cell receptors could identify signatures of past pathogen exposure. Typing coverage varied by locus: about 620-630 donors for A, B, C, DRB1 and DQB1; roughly 500 for DQA1; some 610 for DPA1; approximately 450 for DPB1. Across approximately 400 genotyped donors of the cohort, an average of approximately 240,000 unique TCR beta nucleotide sequences per donor were sequenced, and approximately 17% of those sequences were non-productive. Broad study findings and their caveats: In vitro tests confirmed that three of the cytomegalovirus-associated TCR beta chains recognize cytomegalovirus antigens. Most TCR sequences were seen in very few donors, while some public TCRs were found in many individuals. An earlier analysis of approximately 600 of the donors showed that most TCR beta V segments appeared in productive rearrangements either about 90% or about 30% of the time, which broadly matched IMGT annotations. A later analysis found that TCR association rates varied across HLA loci, with DRB1 alleles showing the most associated TCRs and HLA-C alleles the fewest. In a later analysis, most CMV-associated TCR beta chains were found to appear HLA-restricted, with HLA associations seemingly driven largely by CMV exposure. The authors suggested that the approach could potentially be generalized to other disease states and immunological phenotypes. In a later genetic analysis, a missense DCLRE1C variant was associated with V-gene and J-gene trimming of TCR beta chains, and the association was replicated in an independent cohort. The study listed over 150 TCR beta chains as associated with cytomegalovirus. CMV serostatus was the only immune exposure information available for the cohort. Correlated functional status among segregating V segments might be attributable to linkage disequilibrium, but an unknown experimental factor could not be ruled out. The cohort was sequenced for TCR beta chains only, and without alpha or paired-chain data the features that could be detected were limited. About 17 rarely observed V segments, including chromosome 9 orphons, were excluded from the earlier analysis of about 600 of the donors because counts were too low. According to a later genetic analysis, donors in an Asian-associated ancestry cluster had fewer N-insertions in productive TCRs than the approximately 670-donor mean. Compared with equally common non-associated chains, HLA-associated TCR beta chains in a later analysis were more clonally expanded and had lower generation probabilities. In a later analysis, several top co-occurrence clusters were reported to appear linked to parvovirus B19, influenza, CMV and Epstein-Barr virus. A further reported finding was that TCR beta sequences accurately predicted the HLA-A and HLA-B alleles for most subjects in the first cohort. Some IMGT-functional V segments, including TRBV6-2 and TRBV6-3, could not be distinguished by the 87-base-pair reads and were therefore excluded. Roughly uniform sequencing depth across donors was assumed in presence/absence analyses, although this assumption may not hold. In a later analysis, some 17,000 TCR beta sequences were associated with specific HLA alleles at a false discovery rate of 0.05. The classifier was reported to diagnose cytomegalovirus status with high specificity and sensitivity in both the original and validation cohorts. Assigning TCR associations to individual alleles was difficult when HLA alleles, especially DR and DQ, strongly co-occurred. Because some donors lacked HLA typing at each locus, the association tests relied only on the typed subset. A cluster of highly shared sequence variants was judged likely to be a technical artifact of the sequencing pipeline.

From a lookup of the germline V gene, CDR1 and CDR2 are KGHSH and LQKENI. A distance of 8 bases separates the germline ends of V and J, which lose 2 bases and 1 base respectively. The CDR3 runs 14 amino acids, cysteine and phenylalanine included. The CDR3 DNA has 42 bases and is translated from base 1. The cohort consisted of hundreds of healthy bone marrow donors. All cohort members were sampled while nominally healthy, although unrecorded immune exposures were likely present. The donor was CMV seronegative and belonged to the group of roughly 330 seronegative cohort members. Every donor gave a peripheral blood sample, and the peripheral blood mononuclear cells from that sample were used for TCR beta sequencing. The Qiagen DNeasy Blood Extraction Kit was used to extract genomic DNA from the blood cell samples. Concerning this clone itself: It lacks a known antigen.

Libraries were constructed by the immunoSEQ multiplex PCR assay. The multiplex PCR relied on a mix of 60 forward primers for TCR Vbeta segments and 13 reverse primers for TCR Jbeta segments. A multiplex PCR assay on genomic DNA amplified the CDR3 region of rearranged TCR beta genes. On the Illumina HiSeq System, the amplified TCR beta libraries were sequenced as 87-base-pair reads. The study's own analysis went as follows. In a later analysis, some 80 million unique TCR beta chains were counted across the 500 to 850 repertoires, and around 10 million of these chains were shared by at least two donors. Raw reads were error-corrected and collapsed into unique sequences with a nearest-neighbor algorithm that merged closely related sequences to remove PCR and sequencing errors. V, D and J gene segments were assigned by aligning CDR3 sequences to IMGT reference sequences. For a sequence to be retained, at least a six-nucleotide match to both a V gene segment and a J gene segment was required. Rearrangements were called productive when the CDR3 lacked stop codons and stayed in frame with V and J; all others were non-productive. CDR3 was defined according to IMGT convention as the region running from the second conserved V-encoded cysteine to the conserved J-encoded phenylalanine. Sequences without an unambiguous match to a single V gene segment were excluded from the earlier analysis of about 600 of the donors. In an earlier analysis of almost 600 of the donors, a V segment was called functional when productive rearrangements were above 56.7%, and segregating when the standard deviation between donors exceeded 5%. A statistical classification framework was developed to diagnose cytomegalovirus status using the catalog of TCR beta chain sequences. V and J gene assignment, in a later analysis, came from comparing TCR nucleotide sequences with IMGT/GENE-DB human TR gene sequences. The TCRdist pipeline was used in a later analysis to assign CDR3 sequences and most-parsimonious VDJ recombination scenarios. In a later analysis, each TCR beta chain was defined by its CDR3 amino acid sequence together with its V-gene family, and reads without a unique V-gene family were excluded. To address suspected cross-contamination and a sequencing artifact, a later analysis removed approximately 590 highly shared, low-generation-probability nucleotide sequences. In a later analysis, a clonal expansion index for each public chain was calculated from normalized within-repertoire ranks of inferred template counts. A later analysis computed generation probabilities with a VDJ recombination model fitted to out-of-frame rearrangements, and checked the results against IGoR. In a later analysis, hypergeometric tests were used to score TCR-TCR, TCR-HLA and TCR-CMV co-occurrence, with a repertoire-size bias correction applied to TCR pairs. False discovery rates were estimated in a later analysis by permuting HLA or CMV assignments 20 times. In a later analysis, co-occurring TCRs were grouped with DBSCAN, and TCRdist sequence similarity was added when clustering was performed within HLA-allele-positive subsets. Repertoires with fewer than 30,000 or more than 120,000 public chains, plus five repertoires with anomalous nucleotide sharing, were excluded from co-occurrence clustering. TCRdb re-hosts the immuneACCESS table, in-frame sequences only. Its copies lack some clones; in the studies checked, an unresolved V gene accounts for under half of them, and the cause for the rest is not known. V, J and clone size reflect that table, while D and trimming were determined from the DNA. This sample's table has entries for fewer than 110,000 clones. The ten biggest clones cover roughly 3.5% of the sample.

Sequenced sample: PBMCs. The chain employs TRBV18 and TRBJ1-1, and perhaps TRBD1 as D gene, on 6 matching bases. This TCR derives from a middle-aged man in good health and CMV-seronegative. This receptor has the CDR3 CASSPDRTNTEAFF. The sequence in DNA is TGTGCCAGCTCACCAGACAGGACGAACACTGAAGCTTTCTTT.